One and the same sample provided the 27 T cell receptor beta chains below, sequenced in a study of CD8+CD57+ T cells in acquired aplastic anemia. Flow cytometry had shown expanded CD8+CD57+ cells in the patients chosen for sequencing. CDR3 and TCR beta VDJ profiling relied on genomic DNA as the template. TCRdb redid the calling of the reads with MiXCR, one entry per CDR3 protein. The sample includes about 190,000 distinct CDR3 sequences, around 47% seen only once; the top ten take approximately 9.7%. Sequencing was performed on sorted CD4+, CD8+, or CD8+CD57+ T cells (not recorded which) from PBMCs. The receptors were sampled from a human donor with aplastic anemia.

The chain combines TRBV2 with TRBJ2-5; D unclear. The CDR3 consists of 14 residues. The germline V gene has CDR1 SNHLY and CDR2 FYNNEI. V was cut by 4 bases and J by 7 bases, with 16 bases left in between. CDR3 in DNA: TGTGCCAGCAGTGCATCACCCACGCTCGGGACCCAGTACTTC. Its protein is CASSASPTLGTQYF.

This clonotype was seen many times. This chain links TRBV29-1 with TRBJ1-2; TRBD1 aligns across 11 bases. The CDR3 spans 14 residues. Germline CDR1 and CDR2: SQVTM and ANQGSEA. The V segment lost 6 bases and the J segment 1 base; nucleotides outside the gene matches: 4. The CDR3: CSVAGTGGNYGYTF. The DNA for the CDR3 is TGCAGCGTAGCCGGGACAGGGGGTAACTATGGCTACACCTTC.

This chain links TRBV6-1 with TRBJ2-5, with D tentatively TRBD2 (6 bases). V gave up 8 bases and J gave up 4 bases, with 20 bases separating them. This CDR3 has 15 residues. Germline assignment: CDR1 MNHNS and CDR2 SASEGT. This CDR3 reads CASGRTGLGGETQYF. The CDR3 DNA reads as TGTGCCAGCGGCCGCACGGGTTTGGGGGGAGAGACCCAGTACTTC.

This chain links TRBV20-1 with TRBJ1-1, with D unclear. The ends were cut back, 7 bases at V and 1 base at J, with 7 bases in the middle. CDR3 length equals 11 residues. The germline V gene has CDR1 DFQATT and CDR2 SNEGSKA (reference sequence). CDR3 DNA sequence: TGCAGTGTGCAAGAGAACACTGAAGCTTTCTTT. Translation: CSVQENTEAFF.

This clonotype was observed many times. The chain employs TRBV6-1 and TRBJ1-2; D unresolved. Trimming cost V 6 bases and J 1 base, with 3 bases left between them. The CDR3 length is 11 residues. The germline gives CDR1 MNHNS, CDR2 SASEGT. The CDR3 DNA reads as TGTGCCAGCAGAAATAACTATGGCTACACCTTC. It translates to CASRNNYGYTF.

The chain links TRBV18 to TRBJ2-1; 7 bases align to TRBD1. The CDR3 runs to 15 residues. CDR1 and CDR2 from the germline V gene are KGHSH and LQKENI. With 0 bases clipped from V and 2 bases from J, the junction kept 1 base outside the gene matches. The CDR3 nucleotides are TGTGCCAGCTCACCACCAGGGACAGCCTACAATGAGCAGTTCTTC. Amino acids: CASSPPGTAYNEQFF.

The sample holds a few counts of this clonotype. The rearrangement joins TRBV20-1 to TRBJ2-7; no definite D call. CDR3 length: 11 residues. V shed 4 bases and J shed 1 base, with 5 bases lying between them. Germline V CDR1 and CDR2: DFQATT, SNEGSKA (reference sequence). CDR3: CSAKASYEQYF. CDR3 DNA sequence: TGCAGTGCTAAGGCTTCCTACGAGCAGTACTTC.

The chain uses TRBV25-1 and TRBJ2-3, with D uncertain. Trimming pared 1 base from V and 4 bases from J, leaving 9 bases between. The CDR3 covers 14 residues. The germline V gene has CDR1 MGHDK and CDR2 SYGVNS. CDR3 nucleotides: TGTGCCAGCAGTGAATTTAAAGGACCAGATACGCAGTATTTT. Translating gives CASSEFKGPDTQYF.

The table lists this clonotype with a few counts. This chain connects TRBV2 to TRBJ2-1, with D unclear. CDR3 length equals 15 residues. V lost 7 bases, J lost 4 bases, and 17 bases lay in between. Germline CDR1 reads SNHLY; CDR2 reads FYNNEI. The CDR3 reads CASTPRPRLYNEQFF. DNA for the CDR3: TGTGCCAGCACCCCCCGGCCCCGCTTATACAATGAGCAGTTCTTC. Combining the CDR3 with reference TRBV2 and TRBJ2-1 gives the whole variable domain EPEVTQTPSHQVTQMGQEVILRCVPISNHLYFYWYRQILGQKVEFLVSFYNNEISEKSEIFDDQFSVERPDGSNFTLKIRSTKLEDSAMYFCASTPRPRLYNEQFFGPGTRLTVL.

The gene calls are TRBV20-1 and TRBJ1-5, with 8 bases fitting TRBD1. The CDR3 contains 14 residues. Germline V gives CDR1 DFQATT, CDR2 SNEGSKA (reference sequence). Trimming took 5 bases from V and 9 from J; bases not matched to a gene: 12. CDR3 loop: CSAAPGQVHRPQHF. The DNA for the CDR3 is TGCAGTGCTGCACCGGGACAGGTCCATCGGCCCCAGCATTTT.

The chain joins TRBV10-1 to TRBJ1-5; unclear D gene. The CDR3 is 12 residues long. V shed 3 bases and J shed 3 bases, with 3 bases lying between them. The germline gives CDR1 WNHNN, CDR2 SYGVQD (reference sequence). The CDR3 loop reads CASSDNNQPQHF. In nucleotides, the CDR3 is TGCGCCAGCAGTGATAACAATCAGCCCCAGCATTTT.

Ten or more counts support this clonotype. The chain combines TRBV24-1 with TRBJ2-7; D is tentatively TRBD1 or TRBD2 (6 bases each). The length of the CDR3 is 14 residues. The V gene's germline CDR1 is KGHDR and CDR2 SFDVKD. Trimming cost V 5 bases and J 5 bases, with 15 bases left between them. This chain's CDR3 is CATSVSGGADEQYF. In nucleotides, the CDR3 is TGTGCCACCAGTGTATCCGGGGGCGCAGACGAGCAGTACTTC.

This clonotype occurred a few times. The genes are TRBV6-2 or TRBV6-3 and TRBJ2-7; 9 nucleotides align to TRBD2. Germline V gene data show CDR1 as MNHEY and CDR2 as SVGEGT. J lost 2 bases, V lost 4 bases, and 9 bases had no gene match. This CDR3 is 16 amino acids long. The CDR3 sequence is CASSFISGRTTYEQYF. The DNA of the CDR3 is TGTGCCAGCAGTTTCATTAGCGGGAGAACCACCTACGAGCAGTACTTC.

This clonotype came up a few times. V and J are TRBV25-1 and TRBJ2-7; TRBD2 aligns across 8 bases. This CDR3 spans 14 amino acids. CDR1 is MGHDK and CDR2 is SYGVNS in the germline V gene. CDR3 loop: CARDPGRAVHEQYF. In DNA form, the CDR3 reads TGTGCTAGAGACCCCGGGAGGGCCGTCCACGAGCAGTACTTC.

The table lists this clonotype with many counts. The chain couples TRBV2 to TRBJ2-2, with D perhaps assigned TRBD1 or TRBD2 (6 bases each). The CDR3 consists of 17 residues. Germline lookup yields CDR1 SNHLY and CDR2 FYNNEI. The V end was cut by 10 bases, the J end by 1 base, with 22 bases between. The CDR3 region is CATQTGGPGENTGELFF. For the CDR3, the DNA is TGTGCCACCCAAACCGGGGGCCCCGGGGAGAACACCGGGGAGCTGTTTTTT.

This clonotype was counted at least ten times. The chain uses TRBV29-1 and TRBJ2-1; D not certain. The CDR3 is 15 residues long. Germline loops: CDR1 SQVTM, CDR2 ANQGSEA. The germline V and J ends were trimmed by 3 bases and 0 bases, with 12 bases remaining between them. The CDR3 here is CSVESTVSSYNEQFF. The CDR3 DNA reads TGCAGCGTTGAGTCAACGGTCAGCTCCTACAATGAGCAGTTCTTC.

This clonotype has at least ten counts. This chain joins TRBV19 and TRBJ1-4; TRBD1 matches 8 bases. The germline V gene encodes CDR1 LNHDA and CDR2 SQIVND (reference sequence). The V gene end was trimmed by 1 base and the J gene end by 10 bases; junction bases not matched to a gene: 8. This CDR3 has 15 residues. The CDR3 DNA is TGTGCCAGTAGTATAGCGGGACAGGCAATTTCAAAACTGTTTTTT. Translated, it gives CASSIAGQAISKLFF.

This chain links TRBV20-1 with TRBJ2-7; D may be TRBD2 (6 bases). Germline V gene sequence: CDR1 DFQATT, CDR2 SNEGSKA (reference sequence). Trimming removed 5 bases from V and 5 bases from J, with 16 bases in between. This CDR3 contains 13 residues. CDR3 in DNA: TGCAGTGCTCCGGGGGACGTTACCCACGAGCAGTACTTC. The encoded protein is CSAPGDVTHEQYF.

With regard to this clonotype: Since no conserved phenylalanine or tryptophan closes the CDR3, a read error is the likely cause. The chain employs TRBV7-6 and TRBJ1-2; TRBD1 matches at 7 bases. This CDR3 region has 13 residues. Germline assignment: CDR1 SGHVS and CDR2 FNYEAQ. V lost 5 bases and J lost 5; bases outside the gene matches: 5. The CDR3 sequence is CASSLGQTYGYTL. In DNA, the CDR3 is TGTGCCAGCAGCCTGGGACAGACTTATGGCTACACCCTC.

This clonotype was counted at least ten times. This chain connects TRBV10-1 to TRBJ2-1; D might be TRBD2 (6 bases). CDR3 length: 14 amino acids. Trimming removed 4 bases at V and 4 bases at J, with 11 bases between. Germline V lookup: CDR1 WNHNN, CDR2 SYGVQD (reference sequence). The CDR3 bases are TGCGCCAGCAGTGGGGCCGGGACTTACAATGAGCAGTTCTTC. It encodes CASSGAGTYNEQFF.

V and J are TRBV19 and TRBJ1-6; D is uncertain. V was clipped by 6 bases and J by 9 bases, with 15 bases between them. The CDR3 extends over 14 amino acids. Germline CDR1 reads LNHDA; CDR2 reads SQIVND (reference sequence). This CDR3 reads CASSRQGNTSPLHF. CDR3 in DNA: TGTGCCAGTAGCCGACAAGGTAATACTTCACCCCTCCACTTT.

The CDR3 reads CASGEETQYF. The CDR3 nucleotides are TGCGCCAGCGGGGAAGAGACCCAGTACTTC. This chain links TRBV10-1 with TRBJ2-5, with D hard to call. V was trimmed by 8 bases and J by 3 bases, leaving 4 bases between them. This CDR3 has 10 residues. Germline V gene sequence: CDR1 WNHNN, CDR2 SYGVQD (reference sequence).

The chain joins TRBV20-1 to TRBJ2-7; possibly TRBD1 for D (7 bases). Deletions cut 3 bases from V and 4 bases from J, with 13 bases between. Germline V lookup: CDR1 DFQATT, CDR2 SNEGSKA (reference sequence). The CDR3 consists of 13 residues. For the CDR3, the DNA is TGCAGTGCTAGGCGGAGGGGGCAGTACGAGCAGTACTTC. It codes for CSARRRGQYEQYF.

The chain has TRBV9 and TRBJ1-3, with 9 bases identical to TRBD1. Trimming removed 4 bases from V and 0 bases from J; junction bases left unmatched: 11. CDR3 size: 18 residues. Germline V gene data show CDR1 as SGDLS and CDR2 as YYNGEE. CDR3 DNA: TGTGCCAGCAGCCCCAGGACAGGGGCCTTCCACTCTGGAAACACCATATATTTT. Residues: CASSPRTGAFHSGNTIYF.

This clonotype has only one observation. This chain links TRBV12-3 or TRBV12-4 with TRBJ2-1; D call uncertain. The length of the CDR3 is 13 residues. With 3 bases removed from V and 3 bases from J, the gap between germline ends came to 6 bases. For the CDR3, the DNA is TGTGCCAGCAGTTTCACATACTACAATGAGCAGTTCTTC. Protein: CASSFTYYNEQFF.

This clonotype has at least ten counts. The germline gene is not matched at one end of the junction; a read error may be the cause. As DNA, the CDR3 is TGCAGTGCCAGGGAGGGGGAAAAGGCTATAGTCTTC. Amino acid sequence: CSAREGEKAIVF. The chain couples TRBV20-1 to TRBJ2-1; TRBD2 might be the D (7 bases). This CDR3 contains 12 residues. Germline V lookup: CDR1 DFQATT, CDR2 SNEGSKA (reference sequence).

About this clonotype: A much larger clone differs by one base, so this may be a read error. V is TRBV7-8 and J is TRBJ1-5, with 7 bases that match TRBD1. The CDR3 extends over 17 amino acids. After removal of 5 bases from V and 6 bases from J, the junction contained 16 bases not matched to a gene. Germline V gives CDR1 SGHVS, CDR2 FQNEAQ. CDR3 residues: CASSHPGNRGKSQPQHF. CDR3 in DNA: TGTGCCAGCAGCCACCCGGGAAACAGGGGCAAGAGTCAGCCCCAGCATTTT.